The 23 T cell receptor beta chains below come from one sample, sequenced in a study of cytomegalovirus exposure and HLA in healthy donors. The repertoire was sequenced with immunoSEQ multiplex PCR; TCRdb's copy has only in-frame clones and lacks some. The table lists around 80,000 clones, roughly 96% of them singletons. The sample taken for sequencing was PBMCs. The receptors stem from a young woman in good health and CMV-seronegative.

This chain links TRBV6-5 with TRBJ2-2; D remains unclear. From germline, CDR1 is MNHEY and CDR2 SVGAGI. The CDR3 runs to 14 residues. V dropped 2 bases and J dropped 6 bases, with 10 bases sitting between them. Written as DNA, the CDR3 is TGTGCCAGCAGTTACGAACCGTCGGCCGGGGAGCTGTTTTTT. Its protein is CASSYEPSAGELFF.

This chain connects TRBV19 to TRBJ1-1; D may be TRBD1 (5 bases). Trimming took off 11 bases at V and 4 bases at J, with 17 bases between the two ends. The CDR3 has 13 amino acids. Germline V gene lookup returns CDR1 LNHDA and CDR2 SQIVND (reference sequence). In DNA, the CDR3 is TGTGCCGGGAGGGCAGGTGGGGGCACTGAAGCTTTCTTT. It encodes CAGRAGGGTEAFF. The full variable domain, with the rest looked up from reference TRBV19 and TRBJ1-1, is DGGITQSPKYLFRKEGQNVTLSCEQNLNHDAMYWYRQDPGQGLRLIYYSQIVNDFQKGDIAEGYSVSREKKESFPLTVTSAQKNPTAFYLCAGRAGGGTEAFFGQGTRLTVV.

The V and J genes are TRBV5-5 and TRBJ1-6; 12 bases map to TRBD1. The CDR3 totals 16 residues. Unmatched junction bases numbered 7, after V lost 6 bases and J lost 6 bases. Per germline, CDR1 SGHKS and CDR2 YYEKEE (reference sequence). DNA for the CDR3: TGTGCCAGCACCATGGGACAGGGGGCCATTAATTCACCCCTCCACTTT. Protein product: CASTMGQGAINSPLHF.

The J gene is TRBJ2-7, the V gene TRBV21-1; TRBD1, the table's D call, was not compared with the DNA. TRBV21-1 constitutes a pseudogene. The CDR3 spans 15 residues. CDR3 sequence (DNA): TGTGCCAGCAGCGGCCAGGGGGCACGAGGGCACGAGCAGTACTTC. Residues: CASSGQGARGHEQYF.

The chain joins TRBV2 to TRBJ2-1; 9 bases fit TRBD2. Trimming removed 6 bases from V and 7 bases from J; junction bases left unmatched: 10. The CDR3 sequence is 15 residues long. The V gene's germline CDR1 is SNHLY and CDR2 FYNNEI. The CDR3 region has the DNA TGTGCCAGCAGCGTAGCGGGAGCCCTCGGGAATGAGCAGTTCTTC. The encoded protein is CASSVAGALGNEQFF.

The CDR3: CASSLPIVGSRTGELFF. The CDR3, as DNA: TGTGCCAGCAGTTTACCCATCGTTGGTAGCAGAACCGGGGAGCTGTTTTTT. The genes are TRBV28 and TRBJ2-2, with D uncertain. The V end lost 2 bases, the J end lost 5 bases, and 18 bases lay between the germline ends. Germline V CDR1 and CDR2: MDHEN, SYDVKM. The CDR3 is 17 residues long.

The chain recombines TRBV7-6 with TRBJ2-1; maybe TRBD2 (5 bases). Germline assignment: CDR1 SGHVS and CDR2 FNYEAQ. V was trimmed by 2 bases and J by 6 bases, leaving 23 bases between them. This CDR3 is 18 amino acids long. The DNA for the CDR3 is TGTGCCAGCAGCTTACAATTCGCGAGGGAGACGAGGGCCAATGAGCAGTTCTTC. This encodes CASSLQFARETRANEQFF.

This rearrangement joins TRBV29-1 to TRBJ2-1; 9 bases agree with TRBD2. V was clipped by 4 bases and J by 9 bases; unmatched bases: 7. This CDR3 is built from 13 residues. Per the germline V gene, CDR1 is SQVTM and CDR2 is ANQGSEA. The CDR3, as DNA: TGCAGCGTTGGTAAGCTAGCGGGAACTGAGCAGTTCTTC. Translating gives CSVGKLAGTEQFF.

The chain employs TRBV2 and TRBJ2-2, with 9 bases aligning to TRBD2. Trimming at V came to 1 base and at J to 6 bases, leaving 15 bases not matched to a gene. The V gene's germline CDR1 is SNHLY and CDR2 FYNNEI. The length of the CDR3 is 19 residues. Here the CDR3 DNA reads TGTGCCAGCAGTGAAGGGAATAGGGACCGCGGGAGGGCGGCCGGGGAGCTGTTTTTT. Translating it yields CASSEGNRDRGRAAGELFF.

The genes are TRBV19 and TRBJ1-4, with TRBD1 matching over 7 bases. The V gene's germline CDR1 is LNHDA and CDR2 SQIVND (reference sequence). This CDR3 is built from 17 residues. Germline trimming cut 1 base from V and 4 bases from J; bases unmatched to any gene: 9. In DNA form, the CDR3 reads TGTGCCAGTAGTATAGGGTCGGCGGACAGGATTAATGAAAAACTGTTTTTT. Protein product: CASSIGSADRINEKLFF.

This chain connects TRBV27 to TRBJ1-3; D remains ambiguous. The ends were cut back, 0 bases at V and 0 bases at J, with 9 bases in the middle. The CDR3 is 16 amino acids. Germline V gene sequence: CDR1 MNHEY, CDR2 SMNVEV (reference sequence). The CDR3 DNA follows: TGTGCCAGCAGTTTATCGGGCCCAGTCTCTGGAAACACCATATATTTT. This codes for CASSLSGPVSGNTIYF.

The V gene is TRBV10-2, the J gene TRBJ2-1; 8 positions match TRBD2. V dropped 2 bases and J dropped 5; count of bases not matched to a gene: 5. Germline-derived CDR1 and CDR2 are WSHSY and SAAADI. The CDR3 length is 15 residues. DNA of the CDR3: TGCGCCAGCAGTGAGCCCAGCGGGAGACACAATGAGCAGTTCTTC. Residues: CASSEPSGRHNEQFF.

This rearrangement joins TRBV5-5 to TRBJ2-5; TRBD1 matches at 7 bases. In germline, CDR1 is SGHKS, CDR2 YYEKEE (reference sequence). The CDR3 loop spans 15 amino acids. Trimming removed 4 bases from V and 2 bases from J; junction bases left unmatched: 8. CDR3 loop: CASSVQGTLQETQYF. The DNA for the CDR3 is TGTGCCAGCAGCGTACAGGGGACGCTACAAGAGACCCAGTACTTC.

The chain couples TRBV7-9 to TRBJ2-4, with TRBD2 matching over 7 bases. The CDR3 runs to 18 residues. The germline V gene encodes CDR1 SEHNR and CDR2 FQNEAQ (reference sequence). V trimming: 0 bases; J trimming: 0 bases; junction bases outside the gene matches: 8. The CDR3 nucleotides read TGTGCCAGCAGCTTAGCGGGGGGGATCGCTCTAGCCAAAAACATTCAGTACTTC. This sequence encodes CASSLAGGIALAKNIQYF. Based on the CDR3 plus reference TRBV7-9 and TRBJ2-4, the full variable domain is DTGVSQNPRHKITKRGQNVTFRCDPISEHNRLYWYRQTLGQGPEFLTYFQNEAQLEKSRLLSDRFSAERPKGSFSTLEIQRTEQGDSAMYLCASSLAGGIALAKNIQYFGAGTRLSVL.

The chain joins TRBV21-1 to TRBJ2-1; the table's TRBD2 call for D was not verified on the DNA. TRBV21-1 is noted as a pseudogene. CDR3 length: 18 amino acids. The CDR3 DNA reads as TGTGCCAGCAGCAAAGGGACTAGCGATCGAAGCTCCTACAATGAGCAGTTCTTC. This encodes CASSKGTSDRSSYNEQFF.

The chain combines TRBV7-9 with TRBJ2-7; TRBD1 agrees at 8 bases. This CDR3 spans 14 amino acids. V lost 5 bases, J lost 6 bases, and 9 bases stayed unmatched. In germline, CDR1 is SEHNR, CDR2 FQNEAQ (reference sequence). Written as DNA, the CDR3 is TGTGCCAGCAGCCCTACGGACAGGGAGTCCGAGCAGTACTTC. This translates into CASSPTDRESEQYF.

The chain is built from TRBV27 and TRBJ1-6; 9 bases match TRBD1. The CDR3 is 17 residues long. J gave up 9 bases and V 1 base, and 10 bases lay outside the gene matches. The germline V gene encodes CDR1 MNHEY and CDR2 SMNVEV (reference sequence). This chain's CDR3 is CASSLYVDRGSGSPLHF. The CDR3 nucleotides read TGTGCCAGCAGTTTATATGTGGACAGGGGTTCAGGTTCACCCCTCCACTTT.

The chain uses TRBV11-2 and TRBJ2-3, with 10 bases lining up with TRBD2. Germline-derived CDR1 and CDR2 are SGHAT and FQNNGV. The length of the CDR3 is 19 residues. V gave up 1 base and J gave up 1 base; unmatched junction bases: 11. DNA for the CDR3: TGTGCCAGCAGCTTAGCTATTTTCCGGCTAGCGGGAGGCACAGATACGCAGTATTTT. Protein sequence: CASSLAIFRLAGGTDTQYF. Full variable domain (remainder filled in from reference TRBV11-2 and TRBJ2-3): EAGVAQSPRYKIIEKRQSVAFWCNPISGHATLYWYQQILGQGPKLLIQFQNNGVVDDSQLPKDRFSAERLKGVDSTLKIQPAKLEDSAVYLCASSLAIFRLAGGTDTQYFGPGTRLTVL.

The chain employs TRBV28 and TRBJ2-1; 7 bases match TRBD2. The junction had 12 bases not matched to a gene; V was cut back by 7 bases and J by 9 bases. Germline V gene lookup returns CDR1 MDHEN and CDR2 SYDVKM. CDR3 length: 14 amino acids. CDR3 in amino acids: CASKAGRQSTEQFF. CDR3 nucleotide sequence: TGTGCCAGCAAAGCGGGACGACAGTCTACTGAGCAGTTCTTC.

J is TRBJ2-5 and V is TRBV28; D may be TRBD1 (5 bases). Germline loops: CDR1 MDHEN, CDR2 SYDVKM. The ends were cut back, 3 bases at V and 3 bases at J, with 11 bases in the middle. The CDR3 is made up of 14 amino acids. The CDR3 DNA sequence: TGTGCCAGCAGTTTCCCTGACAGTAAAGAGACCCAGTACTTC. This encodes CASSFPDSKETQYF.

The V and J genes are TRBV5-4 and TRBJ2-1; weak D call: TRBD2 (6 bases). Trimming cost V 4 bases and J 5 bases, with 22 bases left between them. CDR3 length: 17 residues. From germline, CDR1 is SGHNT and CDR2 YYREEE (reference sequence). CDR3 protein: CASSRYAPGLLDNEQFF. CDR3 bases: TGTGCCAGCAGCCGGTATGCCCCAGGACTATTAGACAATGAGCAGTTCTTC.

In this sample, this clone turned up once. Here the CDR3 reads CSVEDRQGSAGNTIYF. CDR3 sequence (DNA): TGCAGCGTTGAAGATCGCCAGGGTTCTGCTGGAAACACCATATATTTT. J is TRBJ1-3 and V is TRBV29-1, with D possibly TRBD1 on 5 matching bases. V dropped 0 bases and J dropped 2 bases, with 14 bases sitting between them. The CDR3 length is 16 residues. Germline values: CDR1 SQVTM, CDR2 ANQGSEA.

The rearrangement joins TRBV2 to TRBJ2-1; 8 bases are a match to TRBD2. The CDR3 is 16 residues long. CDR1 is SNHLY, CDR2 FYNNEI, per germline. J lost 8 bases, V lost 3 bases, and 12 bases had no gene match. The CDR3 region is CASSELSPREGDEQFF. The CDR3 coding sequence is TGTGCCAGCAGTGAGTTGTCTCCCCGGGAGGGCGATGAGCAGTTCTTC. Variable domain in full (rest from reference TRBV2 and TRBJ2-1): EPEVTQTPSHQVTQMGQEVILRCVPISNHLYFYWYRQILGQKVEFLVSFYNNEISEKSEIFDDQFSVERPDGSNFTLKIRSTKLEDSAMYFCASSELSPREGDEQFFGPGTRLTVL.